The clone carrying this TCR beta chain was counted many times. The CDR3 covers 13 residues. Germline V lookup: CDR1 SQVTM, CDR2 ANQGSEA. These data belong to a study of T cells in Graves' hyperthyroidism and ophthalmopathy. Researchers took RNA transcripts and amplified the TCR beta CDR3 regions from them. An initial round of RT-PCR targeting the TCR CDR3 relied on the HTBI primer set. One entry per CDR3 protein results from TCRdb running MiXCR on the multiplex PCR reads. Of 400,000 to 450,000 distinct CDR3 sequences listed, roughly 15% are singletons. The receptor's source is a man between 18 and 35 years old with Graves' ophthalmopathy. The sequencing sample was made of blood. This rearrangement joins TRBV29-1 to TRBJ2-1; D not resolved. The CDR3, as DNA: TGCAGTTCTCGACTCTACGATAACAATGAGCAGTTCTTC. It yields the protein CSSRLYDNNEQFF.